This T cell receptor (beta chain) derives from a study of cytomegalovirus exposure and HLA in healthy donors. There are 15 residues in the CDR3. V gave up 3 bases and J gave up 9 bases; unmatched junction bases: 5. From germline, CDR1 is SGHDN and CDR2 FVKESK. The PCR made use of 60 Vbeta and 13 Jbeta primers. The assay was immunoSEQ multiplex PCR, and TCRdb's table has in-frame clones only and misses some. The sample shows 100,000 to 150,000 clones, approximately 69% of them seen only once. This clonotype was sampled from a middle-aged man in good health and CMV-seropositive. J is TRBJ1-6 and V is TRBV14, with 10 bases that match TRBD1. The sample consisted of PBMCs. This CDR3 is CASSHETGGVSPLHF. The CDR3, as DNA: TGTGCCAGCAGCCACGAGACAGGGGGCGTTTCACCCCTCCACTTT.